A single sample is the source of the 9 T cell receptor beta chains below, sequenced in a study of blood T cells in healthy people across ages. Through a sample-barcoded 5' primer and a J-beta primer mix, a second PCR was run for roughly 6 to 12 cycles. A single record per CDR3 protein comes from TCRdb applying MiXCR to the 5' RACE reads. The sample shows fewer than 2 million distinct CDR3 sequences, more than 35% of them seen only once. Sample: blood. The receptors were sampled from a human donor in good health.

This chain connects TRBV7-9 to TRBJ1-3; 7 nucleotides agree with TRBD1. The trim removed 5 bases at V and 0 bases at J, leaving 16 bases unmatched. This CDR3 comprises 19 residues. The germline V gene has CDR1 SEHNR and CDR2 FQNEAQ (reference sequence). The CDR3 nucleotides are TGTGCCAGCAGCCCCCGCCGACAGGGAGAAAGCCTCTCTGGAAACACCATATATTTT. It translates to CASSPRRQGESLSGNTIYF.

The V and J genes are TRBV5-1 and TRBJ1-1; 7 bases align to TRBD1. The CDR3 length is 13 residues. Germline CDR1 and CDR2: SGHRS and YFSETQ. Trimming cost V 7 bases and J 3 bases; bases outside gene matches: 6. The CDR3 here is CASGWDSHTEAFF. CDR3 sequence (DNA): TGCGCCAGCGGCTGGGACAGCCACACTGAAGCTTTCTTT.

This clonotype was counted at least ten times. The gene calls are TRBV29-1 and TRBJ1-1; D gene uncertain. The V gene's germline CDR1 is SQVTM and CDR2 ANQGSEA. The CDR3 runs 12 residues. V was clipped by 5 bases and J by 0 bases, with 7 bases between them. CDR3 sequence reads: CSVRPMNTEAFF. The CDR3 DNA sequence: TGCAGCGTTCGACCGATGAACACTGAAGCTTTCTTT.

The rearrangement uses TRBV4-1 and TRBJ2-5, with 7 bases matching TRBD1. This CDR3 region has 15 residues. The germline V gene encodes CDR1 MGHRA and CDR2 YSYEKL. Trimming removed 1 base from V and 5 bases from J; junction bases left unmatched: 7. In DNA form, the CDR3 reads TGCGCCAGCAGCCAAGGAGGGGGCCTTCGGGAGACCCAGTACTTC. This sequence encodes CASSQGGGLRETQYF.

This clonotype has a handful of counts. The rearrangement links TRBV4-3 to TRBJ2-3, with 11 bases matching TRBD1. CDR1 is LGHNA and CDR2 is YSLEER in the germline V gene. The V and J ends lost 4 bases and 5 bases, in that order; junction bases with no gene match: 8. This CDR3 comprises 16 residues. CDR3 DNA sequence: TGCGCCAGCAGCCCGACGGACAGGGGGCGCCTAGATACGCAGTATTTT. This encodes CASSPTDRGRLDTQYF.

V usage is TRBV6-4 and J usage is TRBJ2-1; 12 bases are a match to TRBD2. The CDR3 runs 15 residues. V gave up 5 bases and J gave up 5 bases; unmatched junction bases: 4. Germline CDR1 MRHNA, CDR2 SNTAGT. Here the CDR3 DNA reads TGTGCCAGCAGTTGGACTAGCGGGGATAACAATGAGCAGTTCTTC. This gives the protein CASSWTSGDNNEQFF.

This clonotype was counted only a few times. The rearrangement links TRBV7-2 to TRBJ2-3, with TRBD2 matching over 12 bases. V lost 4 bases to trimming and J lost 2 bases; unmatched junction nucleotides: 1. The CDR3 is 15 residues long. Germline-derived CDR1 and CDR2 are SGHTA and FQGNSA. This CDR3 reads CASSWTSGDTDTQYF. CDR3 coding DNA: TGTGCCAGCAGCTGGACTAGCGGGGACACAGATACGCAGTATTTT.

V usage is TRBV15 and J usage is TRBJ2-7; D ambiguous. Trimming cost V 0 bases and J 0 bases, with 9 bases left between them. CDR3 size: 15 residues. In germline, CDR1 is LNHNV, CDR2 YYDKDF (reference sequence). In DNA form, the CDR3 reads TGTGCCACCAGCAGAGATGGGCGGAGCTCCTACGAGCAGTACTTC. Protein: CATSRDGRSSYEQYF.

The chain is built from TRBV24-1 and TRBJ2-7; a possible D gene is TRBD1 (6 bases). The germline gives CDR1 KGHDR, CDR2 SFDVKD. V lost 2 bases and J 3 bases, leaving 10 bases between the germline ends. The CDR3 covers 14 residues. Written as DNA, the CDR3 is TGTGCCACCAGTGATTCGCCGACAGGCTACGAGCAGTACTTC. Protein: CATSDSPTGYEQYF.